The rows below give T cell receptor beta chains drawn from one sample of a study of T-cell memory formation after mild COVID-19. In TCRdb, the 5' RACE reads were re-called with MiXCR into one record per CDR3 protein. The repertoire holds roughly 29,000 distinct CDR3 sequences, with around 7% as singletons. Input material: PBMCs or a T cell subset sorted from them (not recorded which). The receptors originated from an adult woman who had mild COVID-19 (a few samples of this study predate the infection). Cell type and time point are not known. CDR3s include the opening cysteine and the closing phenylalanine or tryptophan. The order of the fields is clone size, V gene, D gene, J gene, CDR3 protein, CDR3 DNA. The D gene is left open where the match is weak. Clone size is stated in some rows and not others, as once, few, many or a class when expanded.

size: many; V: TRBV5-1; D: NA; J: TRBJ2-3; CDR3: CASSLVGGSSTDTQYF; DNA: TGCGCCAGCAGCTTGGTTGGAGGCAGTAGCACAGATACGCAGTATTTT
size: many; V: TRBV5-1; D: NA; J: TRBJ2-3; CDR3: CASSALGASTDTQYF; DNA: TGCGCCAGCAGCGCACTAGGGGCGAGCACAGATACGCAGTATTTT
size: NA; V: TRBV24-1; D: TRBD1; J: TRBJ2-3; CDR3: CATSDLSGTGWFNTDTQYF; DNA: TGTGCCACCAGTGATTTGTCCGGGACAGGGTGGTTTAACACAGATACGCAGTATTTT
size: many; V: TRBV5-1; D: TRBD2; J: TRBJ2-7; CDR3: CASRLGGTSYEQYF; DNA: TGCGCCAGCCGCCTCGGGGGGACTTCCTACGAGCAGTACTTC
size: many; V: TRBV7-2; D: TRBD1; J: TRBJ1-5; CDR3: CASSQGQGAGQPQHF; DNA: TGTGCCAGCAGCCAGGGACAGGGGGCGGGTCAGCCCCAGCATTTT
size: many; V: TRBV20-1; D: NA; J: TRBJ2-7; CDR3: CSARSGSYEQYF; DNA: TGCAGTGCTAGAAGTGGATCCTACGAGCAGTACTTC
size: many; V: TRBV24-1; D: TRBD1; J: TRBJ1-2; CDR3: CATSDWTGGSGYTF; DNA: TGTGCCACCAGTGATTGGACAGGGGGCAGTGGCTACACCTTC
size: NA; V: TRBV5-1; D: NA; J: TRBJ1-1; CDR3: CASSLQGRSMNTEAFF; DNA: TGCGCCAGCAGCCTCCAGGGTAGGAGCATGAACACTGAAGCTTTCTTT
size: many; V: TRBV7-9; D: TRBD1; J: TRBJ2-1; CDR3: CASSLPLVGSWTGRNEQFF; DNA: TGTGCCAGCAGCTTACCTCTTGTTGGGTCGTGGACAGGGAGGAATGAGCAGTTCTTC
size: NA; V: TRBV20-1; D: NA; J: TRBJ2-3; CDR3: CSAPSVDTQYF; DNA: TGCAGTGCTCCCAGCGTAGATACGCAGTATTTT
size: many; V: TRBV12-3/TRBV12-4; D: TRBD1; J: TRBJ2-5; CDR3: CASSLTTGDWETQYF; DNA: TGTGCCAGCAGTTTAACGACAGGGGATTGGGAGACCCAGTACTTC
size: many; V: TRBV5-1; D: TRBD2; J: TRBJ2-3; CDR3: CASSRSGRDTDTQYF; DNA: TGCGCCAGCAGCCGTAGCGGGAGGGACACAGATACGCAGTATTTT
size: once; V: TRBV4-3; D: TRBD1; J: TRBJ1-1; CDR3: CASSQEQGRGTEAFF; DNA: TGCGCCAGCAGCCAAGAACAGGGGAGAGGTACTGAAGCTTTCTTT
size: many; V: TRBV7-2; D: NA; J: TRBJ2-5; CDR3: CASSLAWQETQYF; DNA: TGTGCCAGCAGCTTAGCCTGGCAAGAGACCCAGTACTTC